This passage covers 2 T cell receptor beta chains from one sample sequenced in a study of blood T cell repertoires in COVID-19 (dated by TCRdb to 2020 to 2021). To prepare the library, the immunoSEQ multiplex PCR assay was applied. TCRdb mirrors the immuneACCESS table, restricted to in-frame sequences. Some clones are absent from its copies; in checked studies, under half trace to an unresolved V gene, and the reason for the others is unknown. Within this sample are approximately 35,000 clones, with around 80% of them counted one time only. The ten largest clones take up less than 15% of the sample. Material: peripheral blood. These receptors were collected from a human donor in a cohort sampled during active COVID-19.

The V gene is TRBV7-9, the J gene TRBJ1-4, with D possibly being TRBD1 (5 bases). Germline V gene data show CDR1 as SEHNR and CDR2 as FQNEAQ (reference sequence). V lost 4 bases and J lost 0, with 12 bases in between. There are 16 residues in the CDR3. The CDR3 bases are TGTGCCAGCAGCTCACGATCAGGGACAACTAATGAAAAACTGTTTTTT. The encoded protein is CASSSRSGTTNEKLFF.

This chain connects TRBV28 to TRBJ1-2; 7 nucleotides line up with TRBD1. Germline V gene data show CDR1 as MDHEN and CDR2 as SYDVKM. V lost 6 bases to trimming and J lost 3 bases; unmatched junction nucleotides: 4. The CDR3 runs to 13 residues. CDR3 nucleotides: TGTGCCAGCAGCTACGGACAGGACTATGGCTACACCTTC. Its protein product is CASSYGQDYGYTF.